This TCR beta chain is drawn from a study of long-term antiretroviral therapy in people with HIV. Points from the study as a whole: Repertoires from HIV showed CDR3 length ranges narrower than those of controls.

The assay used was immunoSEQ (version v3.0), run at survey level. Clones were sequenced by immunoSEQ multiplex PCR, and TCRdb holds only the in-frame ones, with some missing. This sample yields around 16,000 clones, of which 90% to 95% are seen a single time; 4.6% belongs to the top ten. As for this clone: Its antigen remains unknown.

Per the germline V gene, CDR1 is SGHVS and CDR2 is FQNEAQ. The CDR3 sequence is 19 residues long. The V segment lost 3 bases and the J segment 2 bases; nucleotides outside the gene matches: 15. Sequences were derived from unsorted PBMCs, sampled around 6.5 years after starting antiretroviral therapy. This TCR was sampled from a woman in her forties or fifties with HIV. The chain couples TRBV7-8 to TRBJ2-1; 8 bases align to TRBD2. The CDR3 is CASSFPPPAAGATYNEQFF. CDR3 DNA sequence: TGTGCCAGCAGCTTTCCACCCCCTGCAGCGGGAGCAACCTACAATGAGCAGTTCTTC.